What follows is one TCR beta chain and its context. Its antigen is unknown. No base quality values were provided; no much bigger clone lies one nucleotide off. At study entry, a tuberculin skin test and the QuantiFERON-TB GOLD In-Tube IGRA were used to screen adolescents for latent tuberculosis infection. Immunosequencing was performed on unsorted cryopreserved PBMC, with around 92,000 T cells per clinical donor covered on average. Eleven high schools in the Worcester region of the Western Cape, South Africa, served as enrollment sites for adolescents aged 12 to 18 years. About 10 M. tuberculosis-infected adolescents and some 10 uninfected adolescents were selected, with the two groups matched for age and sex. PBMC from adolescents were isolated by density centrifugation from freshly drawn heparinized blood and then cryopreserved. The sample belongs to a study of T cells in tuberculosis (dated by TCRdb to 2016 to 2019). Regarding the research as a whole: The study combined CD1B tetramers and high-throughput TCR immunosequencing to characterize T cells specific for the mycobacterial lipid antigen glucose monomycolate (GMM). In a South African clinical cohort, IGRA-negative adolescents, IGRA-positive adolescents with latent tuberculosis and adults with active tuberculosis were compared, with ten to eleven people in each group. What the study reported, not specific to this receptor: A classifier using the diverse GMM-specific repertoire reached roughly 89% accuracy (AUROC under 0.95), compared with 70% to 75% accuracy using GEM motif frequencies. Active tuberculosis TCR-alpha repertoires showed smaller mean NN-distances to GMM-specific TCRs than IGRA-negative controls, suggesting clonal expansion of these TCRs. Clinical samples were chosen by availability of cryopreserved specimens, and active tuberculosis cases were adults while controls were adolescents. Smaller NN-distances were partly driven by shorter CDR3-alpha lengths in active tuberculosis patients, and statistical significance was not reached for the TCR-beta difference.

TCR libraries were generated with the immunoSEQ multiplex PCR assay, using TCR-beta and/or TCR-alpha/delta assays for each sample. The amplified TCR libraries were sequenced on the Illumina high-throughput platform. The source study handled its data this way. Clustering and dimensionality reduction were performed using pairwise TCRdist distances among GMM-specific receptors from ex vivo sorted or in vitro expanded T cells. The score assigned to each clinical repertoire was mean NN-distance, meaning the average TCRdist to the nearest 10% of tetramer-positive reference sequences. To compute GEM TCR motif frequency, the fraction of unique TCRs matching known GEM sequences by V/J usage and CDR3 length was calculated. Active tuberculosis was classified by linear discriminant analysis with leave-one-out cross-validation, implemented in scikit-learn. TCRdb retrieved this table from immuneACCESS and kept in-frame rearrangements only. Not all clones are present; in checked studies, unresolved V genes account for under half, and no reason is known for the remainder. From that table come the V and J calls and clone size; the DNA was used to work out D and trimming. The sample records over 30,000 clones, 85% to 95% of which are singletons. The ten largest clones capture 7.7% of the sample.

The junction carries 12 bases between V and J, which are trimmed by 0 bases and 7 bases respectively. The CDR3 spans 14 residues, from the cysteine through the phenylalanine. Only CDR3 DNA remains: 42 bases, in frame from the first base. CDR1 MNHEY and CDR2 SVGAGI are derived from the germline V gene. The TCR originated in a donor between 5 and 29 years old with latent tuberculosis or without tuberculosis infection. Some clones in this sample may be carry-over from other donors' samples. The V gene is TRBV6-5 and the J gene is TRBJ1-2, with the D gene too uncertain to name. Input material: PBMCs. The CDR3 has the sequence CASSYSRQSSGYTF. The nucleotide sequence reads as follows: TGTGCCAGCAGTTACTCGAGACAAAGCAGTGGCTACACCTTC.